This TCR beta chain was sequenced for a study of blood T cell repertoires in COVID-19. Background on the study: COVID-19 samples collected from the United States, Italy and Spain covered acute and convalescent phases.

V was clipped by 0 bases and J by 7 bases; unmatched bases: 3. The CDR3 is 15 residues long. Per the germline V gene, CDR1 is LGHNA and CDR2 is YSLEER. In the authors' methods: Estimated nucleated cell counts came from reference gene primer amplification. Sequencing used immunoSEQ multiplex PCR; TCRdb keeps in-frame clones, though not all of them. V, J and clone size are those of that table, while D and trimming were read from the DNA. The sample has 200,000 to 300,000 clones, roughly 87% seen once. The sequencing sample was made of peripheral blood. The source of this sequence is a woman younger than 45 with acute or convalescent COVID-19. The chain is built from TRBV4-3 and TRBJ2-1, with TRBD2 matching 10 bases. The CDR3 here is CASSQESGRVNEQFF. Here the CDR3 DNA reads TGCGCCAGCAGCCAAGAGAGCGGGAGGGTAAATGAGCAGTTCTTC.